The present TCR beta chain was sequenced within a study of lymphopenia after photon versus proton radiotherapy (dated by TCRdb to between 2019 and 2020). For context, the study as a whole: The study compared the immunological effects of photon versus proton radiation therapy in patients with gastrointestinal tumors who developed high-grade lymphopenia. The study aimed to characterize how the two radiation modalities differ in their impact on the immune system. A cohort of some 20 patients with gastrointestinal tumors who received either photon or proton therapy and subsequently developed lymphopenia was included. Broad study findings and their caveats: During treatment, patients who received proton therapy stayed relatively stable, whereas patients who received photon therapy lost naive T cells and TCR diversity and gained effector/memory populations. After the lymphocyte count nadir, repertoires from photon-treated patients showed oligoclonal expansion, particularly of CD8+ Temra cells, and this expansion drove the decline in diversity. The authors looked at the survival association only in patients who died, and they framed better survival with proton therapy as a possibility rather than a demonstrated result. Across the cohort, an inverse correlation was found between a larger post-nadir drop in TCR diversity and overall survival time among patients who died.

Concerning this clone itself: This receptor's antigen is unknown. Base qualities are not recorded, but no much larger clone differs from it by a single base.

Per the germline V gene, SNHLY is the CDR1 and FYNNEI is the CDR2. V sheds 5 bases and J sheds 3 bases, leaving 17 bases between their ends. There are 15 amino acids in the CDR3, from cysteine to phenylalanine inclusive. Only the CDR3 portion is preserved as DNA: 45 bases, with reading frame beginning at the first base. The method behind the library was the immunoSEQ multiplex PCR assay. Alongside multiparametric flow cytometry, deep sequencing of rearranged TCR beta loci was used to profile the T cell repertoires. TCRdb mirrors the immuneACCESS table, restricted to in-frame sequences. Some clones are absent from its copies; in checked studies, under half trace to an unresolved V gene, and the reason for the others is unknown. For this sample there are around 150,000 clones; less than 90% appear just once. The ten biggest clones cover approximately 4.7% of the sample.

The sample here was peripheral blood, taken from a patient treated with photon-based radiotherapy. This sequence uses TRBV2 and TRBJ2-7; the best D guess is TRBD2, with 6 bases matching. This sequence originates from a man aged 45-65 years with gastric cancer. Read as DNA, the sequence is TGTGCCAGCAGTCCCCGGGAGTCGGAGGGCTACGAGCAGTACTTC. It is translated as CASSPRESEGYEQYF.